These T cell receptor beta chains were read from a single sample in a study of graft-versus-host responses after intestinal transplantation. Profiled with immunoSEQ multiplex PCR; TCRdb holds only in-frame clones, not every one. The sample lists approximately 37,000 clones, approximately 95% occurring once. Sample: PBMCs, taken 700 to 850 days after intestinal transplantation. These receptors all stem from a human patient who received an intestinal transplant, so some T cells may come from the graft donor. Each CDR3 is given with its conserved first and last residue. A D gene is named only where the DNA matches it firmly.

d_gene,j_gene,v_gene,CDR3aa
TRBD2,TRBJ2-1,TRBV7-3,CASSLSLAGGPGNEQFF
-,TRBJ1-2,TRBV18,CASSPTDSIGGYTF
-,TRBJ1-6,TRBV27,CASSPPSLLPLHF
-,TRBJ1-2,TRBV18,CASFEGQGYGYTF
-,TRBJ1-1,TRBV6-5,CASSYEGGVSEAFF
-,TRBJ1-5,TRBV6-1,CATRWRDQPQHF
TRBD1,TRBJ2-1,TRBV19,CASSRTGGTYNEQFF
-,TRBJ2-1,TRBV5-1,CASSLGLTTYNEQFF
-,TRBJ1-1,TRBV4-1,CASSSRDTEAFF
TRBD1,TRBJ1-1,TRBV9,CASSAPLTGGLLGNTEAFF
-,TRBJ2-7,TRBV28,CASSLRPKRYLSYEQYF
-,TRBJ2-1,TRBV4-1,CASSQVGRSRSYNEQFF
-,TRBJ2-1,TRBV5-4,CASSRYNEQFF
TRBD2,TRBJ2-3,TRBV6-6,CASSRDYSTDTQYF
TRBD2,TRBJ2-2,TRBV11-3,CASSLGRGTSGPGELFF
-,TRBJ2-5,TRBV7-6,CASSLVPLQETQYF
-,TRBJ2-7,TRBV7-9,CASRSQGYEQYF
-,TRBJ1-1,TRBV7-6,CASSPLGLENTEAFF
-,TRBJ2-7,TRBV4-1,CASSQGSQLSYEQYF
-,TRBJ2-7,TRBV7-9,CASTPNVQSVEQYF
-,TRBJ1-2,TRBV5-1,CASSFLGFGGYTF
-,TRBJ2-2,TRBV7-3,CASSLGIGELFF
-,TRBJ1-2,TRBV2,CASSGTRLTASDYGYTF
-,TRBJ2-5,TRBV28,CATTRRGRETQYF
-,TRBJ1-2,TRBV19,CASSPTGTRGYTF
-,TRBJ1-1,TRBV19,CASSMNGMNTEAFF
TRBD1,TRBJ1-2,TRBV6-6,CASSYRQGGYGYTF
-,TRBJ2-5,TRBV25-1,CASSENNQETQYF
TRBD1,TRBJ1-4,TRBV6-6,CASRRGQANEKLFF
TRBD1,TRBJ1-2,TRBV4-1,CASSQDRGRGHGYTF
TRBD1,TRBJ1-1,TRBV6-5,CASSPQGLTGDEAFF
-,TRBJ1-2,TRBV29-1,CSVAEGSYTF
-,TRBJ2-7,TRBV21-1,CASSIGAAPEFYEQYF
-,TRBJ2-7,TRBV19,CASSIDGEQYF
TRBD2,TRBJ2-7,TRBV2,CASTRPGTSGGASEQYF
-,TRBJ1-6,TRBV25-1,CASKTGPSGSPLHF
-,TRBJ2-7,TRBV15,CAAGASYEQYF
TRBD1,TRBJ1-3,TRBV7-9,CASSPGQNSGNTIYF
TRBD1,TRBJ2-7,TRBV5-1,CASSTWDRGADEQYF
TRBD2,TRBJ2-1,TRBV2,CASTGTSGNNEQFF
TRBD1,TRBJ1-2,TRBV6-9,CASSYWGPTGEGYTF
-,TRBJ2-2,TRBV5-4,CASSISPNGELFF
-,TRBJ1-2,TRBV30,CAWALRKNYGYTF
TRBD1,TRBJ1-1,TRBV28,CASSPPDRHTEAFF
-,TRBJ2-5,TRBV29-1,CSVEDRVETQYF
-,TRBJ2-3,TRBV5-6,CASSEEFYRTTQYF
-,TRBJ1-2,TRBV15,CATSRGGFANYGYTF
TRBD2,TRBJ2-3,TRBV5-1,CASSFGLAPTDTQYF
-,TRBJ2-6,TRBV27,CASSRGSGANVLTF
TRBD2,TRBJ2-1,TRBV13,CASSFGLAGEVSYNEQFF
TRBD1,TRBJ1-3,TRBV5-6,CASSPGQEQRADSGNTIYF
TRBD2,TRBJ2-1,TRBV6-1,CATTSGSRVNEQFF
-,TRBJ1-5,TRBV5-1,CASSLGGQINQPQHF
-,TRBJ1-1,TRBV6-5,CASSPRVTPLAEAFF
-,TRBJ2-7,TRBV27,CASSFGGAHYEQYF